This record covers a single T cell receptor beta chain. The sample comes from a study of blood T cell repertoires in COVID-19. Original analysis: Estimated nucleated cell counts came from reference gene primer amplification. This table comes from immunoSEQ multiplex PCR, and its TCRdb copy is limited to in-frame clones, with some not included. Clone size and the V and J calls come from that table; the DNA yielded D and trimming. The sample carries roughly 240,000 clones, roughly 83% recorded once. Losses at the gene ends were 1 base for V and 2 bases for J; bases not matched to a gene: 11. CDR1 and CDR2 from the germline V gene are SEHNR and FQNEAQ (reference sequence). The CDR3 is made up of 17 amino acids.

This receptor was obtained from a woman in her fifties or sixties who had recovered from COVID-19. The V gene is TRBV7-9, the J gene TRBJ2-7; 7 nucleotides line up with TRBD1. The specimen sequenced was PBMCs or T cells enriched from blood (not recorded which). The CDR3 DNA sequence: TGTGCCAGCAGCTTAGAACAGGGGATGAGGGGTCCCTACGAGCAGTACTTC. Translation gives CASSLEQGMRGPYEQYF.